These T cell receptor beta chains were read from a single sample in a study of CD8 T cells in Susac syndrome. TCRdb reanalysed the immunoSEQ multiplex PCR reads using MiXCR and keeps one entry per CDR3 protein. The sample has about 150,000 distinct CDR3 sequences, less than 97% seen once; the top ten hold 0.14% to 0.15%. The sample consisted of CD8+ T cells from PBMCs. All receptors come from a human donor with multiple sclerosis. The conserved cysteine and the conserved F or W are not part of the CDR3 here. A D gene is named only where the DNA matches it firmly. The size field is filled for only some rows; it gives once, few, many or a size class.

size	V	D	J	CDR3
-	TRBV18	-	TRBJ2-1	ASSHPRTINEQF
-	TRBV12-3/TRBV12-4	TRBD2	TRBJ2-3	ASSPSFSGGGTDTQY
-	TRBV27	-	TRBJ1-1	ASSLSVRGTEAF
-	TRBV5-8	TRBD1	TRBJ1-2	ASSVRTGGGYT
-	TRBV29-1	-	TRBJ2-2	SVAGAGYGELF
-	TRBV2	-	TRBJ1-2	ASSDRRWIGYGYT
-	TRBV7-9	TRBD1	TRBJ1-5	ASSSTGDSNQPQH
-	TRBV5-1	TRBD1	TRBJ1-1	ASSPRDRGTEAF
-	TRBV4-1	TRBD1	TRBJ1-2	ASSQPDRANYGYT
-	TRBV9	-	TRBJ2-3	ASSGGASTDTQY
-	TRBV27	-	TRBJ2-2	ASSLSPTGELF
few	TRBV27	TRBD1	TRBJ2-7	ASSLSGTGDYEQY
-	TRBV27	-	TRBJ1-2	ASSPQSPGRALYGYT